This T cell receptor (beta chain) stems from a study of blood T cell repertoires in COVID-19. Study members were between 18 and 89 years old and lived in 20 to 25 US regions. Symptom resolution, clearance, or two negative PCRs marked the recovered donors of Cohort 3. Libraries were prepared by immunoSEQ multiplex PCR; TCRdb keeps only in-frame clonotypes and omits some of them. Of roughly 180,000 clones in the sample, about 85% were seen once. The germline gives CDR1 SGHNT, CDR2 YENEEA. This CDR3 has 17 residues. With 4 bases clipped from V and 0 bases from J, the junction kept 8 bases outside the gene matches.

Material for sequencing was PBMCs or T cells enriched from blood (not recorded which). The TCR comes from a woman younger than 45 who had recovered from COVID-19. The V and J genes are TRBV11-3 and TRBJ2-2; 7 bases map to TRBD1. The CDR3 DNA reads as TGTGCCAGCAGCTCCGGCCAGGGACAGTCGAACACCGGGGAGCTGTTTTTT. It yields the protein CASSSGQGQSNTGELFF.